These T cell receptor beta chains were read from a single sample in a study of CD8 T cells in Susac syndrome. TCRdb recomputed calls from the immunoSEQ multiplex PCR reads with MiXCR, one row per CDR3 protein. The sample comprises 350,000 to 550,000 distinct CDR3 sequences, approximately 85% of which are singletons, and about 0.12% rests with the top ten. The sample was CD8+ T cells from PBMCs. These receptors came from a human donor with multiple sclerosis. Each CDR3 is given with its conserved first and last residue. D genes are given only for firm matches. For some rows the clone size is stated as once, few or many, or as a class when expanded; others skip it.

TRBJ2-1 | TRBD2 | - | TRBV27 | TGTGCCAGCGCTTCGGGAGGCGGTTACAATGAGCAGTTCTTC | CASASGGGYNEQFF
TRBJ2-2 | - | - | TRBV27 | TGTGCCAGCAGTTTTATAGGGAATACCGGGGAGCTGTTTTTT | CASSFIGNTGELFF
TRBJ2-1 | - | - | TRBV15 | TGTGCCACCAGCAGAGATTCTGGGCGGGGCTCCTACAATGAGCAGTTCTTC | CATSRDSGRGSYNEQFF
TRBJ1-6 | - | - | TRBV30 | TGTGCCTGGAGTGAATATGGCATCCCCTCGGATTCACCCCTCCACTTT | CAWSEYGIPSDSPLHF
TRBJ2-1 | - | - | TRBV27 | TGTGCCAGCAGGTTTTCTATTGGGGGGCAGTACAATGAGCAGTTCTTC | CASRFSIGGQYNEQFF
TRBJ2-1 | TRBD1 | - | TRBV7-9 | TGTGCCAGCAGCTTAGCGTCAGGGGGTCAGGATGAGCAGTTCTTC | CASSLASGGQDEQFF
TRBJ1-4 | - | - | TRBV6-5 | TGTGCCACCAGATTTTCAGAAAAACTGTTTTTT | CATRFSEKLFF
TRBJ2-7 | - | - | TRBV19 | TGTGCCAGTAGTACCAGGACGAAGGACGAGCAGTACTTC | CASSTRTKDEQYF
TRBJ2-7 | - | once | TRBV5-1 | TGCGCCAGCAGCCTCTTAGGACAGAGCCACGAGCAGTACTTC | CASSLLGQSHEQYF
TRBJ2-7 | - | few | TRBV11-2 | TGTGCCAGCAGCTTCGGCGGCCAATCCTACGAGCAGTACTTC | CASSFGGQSYEQYF
TRBJ2-1 | TRBD2 | - | TRBV30 | TGTGCCTGGGACCCGGGACTAGCCTCGGGTGAGCAGTTCTTC | CAWDPGLASGEQFF
TRBJ2-2 | - | - | TRBV25-1 | TGTGCCAGCAGTGAATCTCGGGAATCCGGGGAGCTGTTTTTT | CASSESRESGELFF
TRBJ1-6 | - | - | TRBV23-1 | TGCGCCAGCAGTCAAGAAGAAGGTTCACCCCTCCACTTT | CASSQEEGSPLHF
TRBJ2-5 | - | - | TRBV7-8 | TGTGCCAGCAGCTCAAACCCAGGGGACCAAGAGACCCAGTACTTC | CASSSNPGDQETQYF
TRBJ2-7 | TRBD1 | - | TRBV30 | TGTGCCTGGAGTAAGACAGGGCCCGAGCAGTACTTC | CAWSKTGPEQYF
TRBJ2-7 | TRBD2 | few | TRBV19 | TGTGCCAGTAGTACCGGGGCTAGCGGGAGGGCCTCCGAGCAGTACTTC | CASSTGASGRASEQYF
TRBJ1-3 | - | - | TRBV11-2 | TGTGCCAGCAGCTTAGAATTGTCTTGGGGTACTGGAAACACCATATATTTT | CASSLELSWGTGNTIYF
TRBJ2-1 | TRBD2 | - | TRBV11-2 | TGTGCCAGCAGCTCATGGGGGGGGACGATCGATGAGCAGTTCTTC | CASSSWGGTIDEQFF
TRBJ1-2 | - | - | TRBV18 | TGTGCCAGCTCACCACCAGGGGATGGCTACACCTTC | CASSPPGDGYTF
TRBJ2-1 | - | - | TRBV30 | TGTGCCTGGATCAGGGGTTCCGGGGGGTATGAGCAGTTCTTC | CAWIRGSGGYEQFF
TRBJ1-1 | - | - | TRBV24-1 | TGTGCCACCAGTGATTCGTCGGGGACTGAAGCTTTCTTT | CATSDSSGTEAFF
TRBJ1-1 | TRBD1 | - | TRBV3-1 | TGTGCCAGCAGCCAGGGACAGGGGTTGAACACTGAAGCTTTCTTT | CASSQGQGLNTEAFF
TRBJ2-6 | - | - | TRBV7-9 | TGTGCCAGCAGCTTACCAGGGGCCAACGTCCTGACTTTC | CASSLPGANVLTF
TRBJ2-7 | - | - | TRBV27 | TGTGCCAGCAGTTTTCTCCAGCGGAGCTCCTACGAGCAGTACTTC | CASSFLQRSSYEQYF
TRBJ2-5 | TRBD1 | - | TRBV6-5 | TGTGCCAGCAGTTACTCGTTGGTTCCGGGACAGATACAAGAGACCCAGTACTTC | CASSYSLVPGQIQETQYF
TRBJ1-1 | - | few | TRBV6-2/TRBV6-3 | TGTGCCAGCAGTTACTCGTCCGAGGGTGAAGCTTTCTTT | CASSYSSEGEAFF
TRBJ2-5 | TRBD1 | few | TRBV7-9 | TGTGCCAGCAGCTTTGGGACAGGGGGGCAAGAGACCCAGTACTTC | CASSFGTGGQETQYF
TRBJ1-4 | - | few | TRBV6-1 | TGTGCCAGCAGTGAAGACCCAACAACTAATGAAAAACTGTTTTTT | CASSEDPTTNEKLFF
TRBJ2-7 | - | - | TRBV28 | TGTGCCAGCAGTAAGAACGATCAGGAGCAGTACTTC | CASSKNDQEQYF
TRBJ1-2 | - | few | TRBV12-3/TRBV12-4 | TGTGCCAGCACCGACCCTGGCGGGGATGGCTACACCTTC | CASTDPGGDGYTF
TRBJ2-1 | TRBD2 | - | TRBV6-5 | TGTGCCAGCAGTTACTTCGGACTAGCGTCCTACAATGAGCAGTTCTTC | CASSYFGLASYNEQFF
TRBJ2-1 | TRBD2 | - | TRBV27 | TGTGCCAGCAGTTTAGTACTAGCGGGATACAATGAGCAGTTCTTC | CASSLVLAGYNEQFF
TRBJ2-1 | TRBD2 | once | TRBV4-1 | TGCGCCAGCAGCCAAGAAGGCGGACTAGCGGAAATATACAATGAGCAGTTCTTC | CASSQEGGLAEIYNEQFF
TRBJ2-3 | - | - | TRBV27 | TGTGCCAGCAGTTGGACACAATACTCCACAGATACGCAGTATTTT | CASSWTQYSTDTQYF
TRBJ1-1 | - | - | TRBV5-4 | TGTGCCAGCAGCTTAACCTGGAACACTGAAGCTTTCTTT | CASSLTWNTEAFF
TRBJ1-6 | - | few | TRBV7-6 | TGTGCCAGCAGCTTTGAATCGTTCGTTTCACCCCTCCACTTT | CASSFESFVSPLHF
TRBJ1-5 | - | - | TRBV19 | TGTGCCAGTAGTATCCCGGAGGGCCAGCCCCAGCATTTT | CASSIPEGQPQHF
TRBJ2-4 | TRBD1 | - | TRBV7-9 | TGTGCCAGCAGCTTAGAGGCAGGGGGTACGGAGGACATTCAGTACTTC | CASSLEAGGTEDIQYF
TRBJ2-1 | - | - | TRBV14 | TGTGCCAGCAGCCAGCTAGGGGGAGAGGATGAGCAGTTCTTC | CASSQLGGEDEQFF
TRBJ2-1 | - | - | TRBV28 | TGTGCCAGCAGTCTGCCAGGGCCTAACAATGAGCAGTTCTTC | CASSLPGPNNEQFF
TRBJ1-1 | - | - | TRBV2 | TGTGCCAGCAGTGAGGCAGGGCGGGGGGCTGAAGCTTTCTTT | CASSEAGRGAEAFF
TRBJ2-7 | - | - | TRBV9 | TGTGCCAGCAGCGTAGATGGCATTCTCGAGCAGTACTTC | CASSVDGILEQYF
TRBJ2-7 | TRBD2 | - | TRBV6-1 | TGTGCCAGCGGAGTGCTAGGACTAGCAGTTTCGGGTTCCTACGAGCAGTACTTC | CASGVLGLAVSGSYEQYF
TRBJ1-1 | - | - | TRBV27 | TGTGCCAGCGCTGTGAGGGGAGGGAACACTGAAGCTTTCTTT | CASAVRGGNTEAFF
TRBJ1-1 | TRBD1 | few | TRBV30 | TGCCTGATGAAGACAGGGTGGGACACTGAGGCTTTCTTT | CLMKTGWDTEAFF
TRBJ2-7 | - | - | TRBV10-3 | TGTGCCATCAGGACTGGTAACGGGGAGCAGTACTTC | CAIRTGNGEQYF
TRBJ2-7 | TRBD2 | - | TRBV10-1 | TGCGCCAGCAGTGAGATAGCGGGAAGTTACGAGCAGTACTTC | CASSEIAGSYEQYF
TRBJ1-1 | - | - | TRBV5-6 | TGTGCCAGCAGCTTGAGGGAGTCCACTGAAGCTTTCTTT | CASSLRESTEAFF
TRBJ2-7 | TRBD1 | once | TRBV20-1 | TGCAGTGCCCCGGGACAGGACTCCTACGAGCAGTACTTC | CSAPGQDSYEQYF
TRBJ2-7 | TRBD2 | once | TRBV25-1 | TGTGCCAGCAGTGAACCCACTAGCGGGATTTACGAGCAGTACTTC | CASSEPTSGIYEQYF
TRBJ1-4 | - | - | TRBV4-1 | TGCGCCAGCAGCCAACATAACGGTGAAAAACTGTTTTTT | CASSQHNGEKLFF
TRBJ2-7 | - | - | TRBV4-1 | TGCGCCAGCAGTGGACCGGACATCACAGGGTACGAGCAGTACTTC | CASSGPDITGYEQYF
TRBJ1-5 | - | - | TRBV15 | TGTGCCACCAGCAGAGAGGAGGATAGCAATCAGCCCCAGCATTTT | CATSREEDSNQPQHF
TRBJ1-1 | - | - | TRBV27 | TGTGCCAGCAGTGCACTACTGGGACACGAGAACACTGAAGCTTTCTTT | CASSALLGHENTEAFF
TRBJ1-1 | - | few | TRBV9 | TGTGCCAGCAGCCCCGAACAGCGAATGAACACTGAAGCTTTCTTT | CASSPEQRMNTEAFF
TRBJ2-7 | TRBD1 | - | TRBV7-9 | TGTGCCAGCAGCTTAGGACAGGGAAGCTTCTACGGGCAGTACTTC | CASSLGQGSFYGQYF
TRBJ1-5 | - | - | TRBV10-3 | TGTGCCATCAGTGAGTCTGGCAGGGCCAATCAGCCCCAGCATTTT | CAISESGRANQPQHF
TRBJ2-3 | TRBD2 | - | TRBV7-8 | TGTGCCAGCAGCTTAAAACGCGGGGGGACTAGCACAGATACGCAGTATTTT | CASSLKRGGTSTDTQYF
TRBJ2-1 | - | - | TRBV4-1 | TGCGCCAGCAGCCAAGACCCCTTACCACAATACAATGAGCAGTTCTTC | CASSQDPLPQYNEQFF